Below are 23 T cell receptor beta chains sequenced from a single sample in a study of metastatic and nonmetastatic thyroid tumors. TCRdb recomputed clones from the PCR reads via MiXCR. In the table there are some 15,000 clones, roughly a quarter of which are singletons. No patient had received any treatment before thyroid surgery. Specimen: adjacent normal tissue. The receptor source for this set is a female donor with papillary thyroid cancer or a benign thyroid nodule (not recorded which). Some clones in this sample may be carry-over from other donors' samples.

J is TRBJ2-2 and V is TRBV6-2 or TRBV6-3; D may be TRBD2 (5 bases). The V end lost 5 bases, the J end lost 5 bases, and 12 bases lay between the germline ends. Germline assignment: CDR1 MNHEY and CDR2 SVGEGT. The CDR3 runs 14 residues. The CDR3 region has the DNA TGTGCCAGCAGTCCGCGGGTAGCGACCGGGGAGCTGTTTTTT. Translation gives CASSPRVATGELFF.

This clone is labeled as medium-sized. The rearrangement joins TRBV19 to TRBJ2-7; 7 bases map to TRBD2. Germline V CDR1 and CDR2: LNHDA, SQIVND (reference sequence). The CDR3 length is 15 residues. J lost 1 base, V lost 6 bases, and 9 bases had no gene match. In DNA, the CDR3 is TGTGCCAGTAGGCTCGTTGGGGGGGGATCCTACGAGCAGTACTTC. Its translation is CASRLVGGGSYEQYF.

The gene calls are TRBV20-1 and TRBJ1-2, with TRBD1 matching 8 bases. There are 14 residues in the CDR3. CDR1 and CDR2 (germline): DFQATT, SNEGSKA (reference sequence). J lost 11 bases, V lost 2 bases, and 13 bases had no gene match. The CDR3 bases are TGCAGTGCTAGACCGGACAGGGAGTTGCTGAGTTACACCTTC. Protein product: CSARPDRELLSYTF.

The chain couples TRBV5-1 to TRBJ1-5, with D perhaps matching TRBD1 (5 bases). V lost 4 bases to trimming and J lost 4 bases, with 15 bases between them. Germline-derived CDR1 and CDR2 are SGHRS and YFSETQ. The CDR3 loop spans 15 amino acids. CDR3 residues: CASSPDGATNQPQHF. As DNA, the CDR3 is TGCGCCAGCAGCCCCGACGGGGCAACTAATCAGCCCCAGCATTTT.

The rearrangement uses TRBV19 and TRBJ2-3, with 7 bases identical to TRBD1. V lost 1 base, J lost 2 bases, and 6 bases stayed unmatched. CDR1 and CDR2 from the germline V gene are LNHDA and SQIVND (reference sequence). This CDR3 has 16 amino acids. CDR3 sequence reads: CASSIGQGISTDTQYF. CDR3 DNA: TGTGCCAGTAGTATAGGACAGGGAATTTCCACAGATACGCAGTATTTT.

The CDR3: CASQSSGTDTQYF. CDR3 nucleotide sequence: TGCGCCAGCCAATCTAGCGGCACAGATACGCAGTATTTT. The J gene is TRBJ2-3, the V gene TRBV5-1; a weak D match, TRBD2 (6 bases). The V and J ends lost 7 bases and 1 base respectively, with 10 bases between them. This CDR3 spans 13 amino acids. The germline V gene encodes CDR1 SGHRS and CDR2 YFSETQ. Full variable domain (outside the CDR3, taken from reference TRBV5-1 and TRBJ2-3): KAGVTQTPRYLIKTRGQQVTLSCSPISGHRSVSWYQQTPGQGLQFLFEYFSETQRNKGNFPGRFSGRQFSNSRSEMNVSTLELGDSALYLCASQSSGTDTQYFGPGTRLTVL.

The chain combines TRBV6-1 with TRBJ2-3; no clear D. In germline, CDR1 is MNHNS, CDR2 SASEGT. This CDR3 region has 14 residues. V lost 2 bases and J lost 2, with 8 bases in between. The CDR3 is CASSEQLTTDTQYF. The CDR3 region has the DNA TGTGCCAGCAGTGAACAACTAACCACAGATACGCAGTATTTT.

There are many counts of this clone. V and J are TRBV6-1 and TRBJ1-6; D not certain. Trimming stripped 5 bases from V and 7 bases from J, with 12 bases between. The CDR3 is made up of 14 amino acids. CDR1 and CDR2 from the germline V gene are MNHNS and SASEGT. This chain's CDR3 is CASSTRAFNSPLHF. The CDR3 DNA reads as TGTGCCAGCAGTACCCGGGCCTTCAATTCACCCCTCCACTTT.

This clone has a handful of counts. The rearrangement joins TRBV19 to TRBJ1-1; 7 bases match TRBD1. Trimming took 6 bases from V and 6 from J; bases not matched to a gene: 13. Germline V CDR1 and CDR2: LNHDA, SQIVND (reference sequence). There are 15 residues in the CDR3. The CDR3 nucleotides are TGTGCCAGTAGAAAACAGGGGAATTTGGGCCCTGAAGCTTTCTTT. Amino acids: CASRKQGNLGPEAFF.

This clone was seen only a few times. The chain joins TRBV2 to TRBJ2-7, with 12 bases aligning to TRBD1. Germline CDR1 SNHLY, CDR2 FYNNEI. This CDR3 spans 14 amino acids. CDR3 loop: CASYPGTGGREQYF. Written as DNA, the CDR3 is TGTGCTAGCTACCCCGGGACAGGGGGCCGCGAGCAGTACTTC.

V usage is TRBV6-5 and J usage is TRBJ2-6; D possibly corresponds to TRBD2 (6 bases). In germline, CDR1 is MNHEY, CDR2 SVGAGI. With 0 bases removed from V and 4 bases from J, the gap between germline ends came to 10 bases. CDR3 length: 16 residues. The CDR3 sequence is CASSYSRGSGANVLTF. The CDR3 coding sequence is TGTGCCAGCAGTTACTCGCGGGGCTCCGGGGCCAACGTCCTGACTTTC.

This clone is deemed medium-sized. The chain combines TRBV5-6 with TRBJ2-1; possible D gene TRBD2, 5 bases. The V end lost 4 bases, the J end lost 2 bases, and 7 bases lay between the germline ends. The germline CDR1 and CDR2 sequences are SGHDT and YYEEEE. This CDR3 is 13 amino acids long. The CDR3, as DNA: TGTGCCAGCAGCGCCGGGACCTACAATGAGCAGTTCTTC. It specifies CASSAGTYNEQFF.

This clone appeared a few times. The chain couples TRBV20-1 to TRBJ1-2; 8 nucleotides match TRBD1. CDR1 DFQATT and CDR2 SNEGSKA come from the germline V gene (reference sequence). After removal of 6 bases from V and 5 bases from J, the junction contained 2 bases not matched to a gene. The length of the CDR3 is 11 residues. Here the CDR3 reads CSATGDYGYTF. The CDR3 region has the DNA TGCAGTGCGACAGGGGATTATGGCTACACCTTC.

The rearrangement uses TRBV4-3 and TRBJ1-2; 7 positions match TRBD1. This CDR3 is 15 amino acids long. Germline V gene lookup returns CDR1 LGHNA and CDR2 YSLEER. J was trimmed by 6 bases and V by 0 bases; bases with no gene match: 7. The CDR3 loop is CASSQDRTGANGYTF. CDR3 DNA: TGCGCCAGCAGCCAAGACCGTACAGGGGCGAATGGCTACACCTTC.

V usage is TRBV28 and J usage is TRBJ1-2; D unresolved. V was pared by 6 bases and J by 3 bases, with 26 bases between. The CDR3 is 18 amino acids. The germline V gene has CDR1 MDHEN and CDR2 SYDVKM. The CDR3 is CASRPSSRIRFKDYGYTF. CDR3 nucleotides: TGTGCCAGCAGGCCCTCGAGCCGGATCCGATTTAAGGACTATGGCTACACCTTC.

This chain uses TRBV27 with TRBJ2-7; 7 nucleotides agree with TRBD1. The V gene's germline CDR1 is MNHEY and CDR2 SMNVEV (reference sequence). This CDR3 is 14 amino acids long. The V segment lost 6 bases and the J segment 4 bases; nucleotides outside the gene matches: 9. DNA of the CDR3: TGTGCCAGCAGCGTTAAAGGGGGCTGGTACGAGCAGTACTTC. Translating it yields CASSVKGGWYEQYF.

This clone was seen more than once but under ten times. The chain is built from TRBV6-5 and TRBJ2-1, with D hard to call. In germline, CDR1 is MNHEY, CDR2 SVGAGI. The CDR3 runs 13 residues. V shed 0 bases and J shed 7 bases, with 7 bases lying between them. Here the CDR3 DNA reads TGTGCCAGCAGTTACTCGGCCGCTAATGAGCAGTTCTTC. This translates into CASSYSAANEQFF.

The V gene is TRBV6-2 or TRBV6-3, the J gene TRBJ2-7; the match to TRBD1 covers 9 bases. Germline V gives CDR1 MNHEY, CDR2 SVGEGT. CDR3 length: 16 amino acids. V lost 0 bases and J lost 4; bases outside the gene matches: 7. CDR3 bases: TGTGCCAGCAGTTACTCGGGGACAGGGTTGCCTTACGAGCAGTACTTC. This gives the protein CASSYSGTGLPYEQYF.

This rearrangement joins TRBV20-1 to TRBJ1-1; D gene uncertain. Germline values: CDR1 DFQATT, CDR2 SNEGSKA (reference sequence). V was cut by 2 bases and J by 1 base, with 8 bases left in between. The CDR3 contains 13 residues. The CDR3 DNA reads as TGCAGTGCTAGATTTCAGGCGAACACTGAAGCTTTCTTT. It codes for CSARFQANTEAFF.

V and J are TRBV11-1 and TRBJ2-1; D is perhaps TRBD2 (5 bases). Germline V gene data show CDR1 as SGHAT and CDR2 as FQDESV (reference sequence). This CDR3 comprises 16 residues. V was pared by 5 bases and J by 7 bases, with 21 bases between. The CDR3 sequence: CASSLTRGSSGNEQFF. The CDR3 DNA reads TGTGCCAGCAGCCTCACTAGAGGGTCCAGCGGAAATGAGCAGTTCTTC.

The chain employs TRBV6-5 and TRBJ1-1; 11 bases map to TRBD1. V lost 2 bases and J lost 5; bases outside the gene matches: 7. Germline loops: CDR1 MNHEY, CDR2 SVGAGI. There are 16 residues in the CDR3. The CDR3 DNA sequence: TGTGCCAGCAGTTACACACCCGGGACAGGGGGAACTGAAGCTTTCTTT. The encoded protein is CASSYTPGTGGTEAFF.

This clone was picked up a small number of times. The J gene is TRBJ1-5, the V gene TRBV6-1; D not resolved. CDR3 length: 15 amino acids. Germline lookup yields CDR1 MNHNS and CDR2 SASEGT. V lost 6 bases and J 2 bases, leaving 14 bases between the germline ends. The CDR3 region is CASSLEVSGNQPQHF. CDR3 sequence (DNA): TGTGCCAGCAGCCTCGAGGTGTCGGGCAATCAGCCCCAGCATTTT.

This clone occurred a few times. This chain links TRBV12-3 or TRBV12-4 with TRBJ1-1, with 10 nucleotides matching TRBD1. V shed 5 bases, J shed 4 bases, and the junction held 4 bases outside the gene matches. The CDR3 covers 14 residues. The CDR3 region is CASSRTGGITEAFF. The CDR3 coding sequence is TGTGCCAGCAGTCGGACAGGGGGAATCACTGAAGCTTTCTTT.